This T cell receptor beta chain is drawn from a study of T cell repertoires in cytomegalovirus infection. Study information: The authors relied on CMV epitopes, both recently identified HLA-C-restricted and well-studied HLA-B-restricted. Points from the study as a whole: Of the TCR beta families, the public ones yielded a cumulative frequency that identified carriers of CMV plus the relevant HLA.

From the reads, TCRdb called clonotypes with MiXCR, one entry per CDR3 protein. The repertoire consists of about 330,000 distinct CDR3 sequences, with about 32% occurring once and the leading ten covering about 14%. Points on this clonotype: The target antigen is unknown.

The V and J ends lost 5 bases and 2 bases respectively, with 14 bases between them. In germline, CDR1 is SGHNT, CDR2 YENEEA. The CDR3 extends over 15 amino acids. This chain connects TRBV11-3 to TRBJ2-3; no clear D. This receptor was obtained from a human donor in good health (CMV status not recorded). Some clones in this sample may be carry-over from other donors' samples. This specimen consisted of cultured PBMCs, obtained from culture after CMV antigen stimulation. CDR3 bases: TGTGCCAGCAGCCCGATTTCGGGCTACACAGATACGCAGTATTTT. This codes for CASSPISGYTDTQYF. Based on the CDR3 plus reference TRBV11-3 and TRBJ2-3, the full variable domain is EAGVVQSPRYKIIEKKQPVAFWCNPISGHNTLYWYLQNLGQGPELLIRYENEEAVDDSQLPKDRFSAERLKGVDSTLKIQPAELGDSAVYLCASSPISGYTDTQYFGPGTRLTVL.